These 32 T cell receptor beta chains were all obtained from the same sample, sequenced in a study of read filtering for tumor transcriptome and immune sequencing (dated by TCRdb to 2020 to 2021). The sample was run on an Illumina HiSeq 4000. TCR libraries were constructed from roughly 360 ng RNA using the Immunoverse kit, and molecular barcoded adaptors covering alpha/delta and beta/gamma chains were employed. The public sequencing data were trimmed at Q25 with fastp and processed into clonotypes with MiXCR by TCRdb, which kept only in-frame beta chains. Entries that share a CDR3 protein sequence are merged under the most common genes and DNA. For this sample there are approximately 40,000 distinct CDR3 sequences; 12% to 15% appear just once. The top ten hold more than 15% of the sample. The sequenced material came from a population of CD138-negative cells sorted from bone marrow. In the paper's terms, the cell subset or site label means: bone marrow mononuclear cells depleted of CD138+ plasma/myeloma cells by negative magnetic selection. The origin of the receptors is a donor at least 40 years old with multiple myeloma.

Many counts were recorded for this clonotype. CDR3 nucleotide sequence: TGTGCCTGGATGTCATTTGGGACAGCGACCCCAGAAAAACTGTTTTTT. Encoded protein: CAWMSFGTATPEKLFF. The rearrangement joins TRBV30 to TRBJ1-4, with TRBD1 matching over 7 bases. Germline loops: CDR1 GTSNPN, CDR2 SVGIG (reference sequence). The length of the CDR3 is 16 residues. Trimming took 4 bases from V and 8 from J; bases not matched to a gene: 16. Filled out from reference TRBV30 and TRBJ1-4, the complete variable domain reads SQTIHQWPATLVQPVGSPLSLECTVEGTSNPNLYWYRQAAGRGLQLLFYSVGIGQISSEVPQNLSASRPQDRQFILSSKKLLLSDSGFYLCAWMSFGTATPEKLFFGSGTQLSVL.

The table lists this clonotype with a count of one. This may be a read error: a much more frequent sequence differs by one nucleotide. The chain recombines TRBV27 with TRBJ2-1; D perhaps matches TRBD2 (6 bases). V lost 6 bases and J 6 bases, leaving 18 bases between the germline ends. The CDR3 is made up of 15 amino acids. Germline V gene lookup returns CDR1 MNHEY and CDR2 SMNVEV (reference sequence). As DNA, the CDR3 is TGTGCCAGCAGATACCGGGTGGACGGGGGCAATGAGCAGTTCTTC. Its protein product is CASRYRVDGGNEQFF.

In its sample, this clonotype was seen many times. The rearrangement links TRBV20-1 to TRBJ2-3; 8 bases match TRBD1. This CDR3 is built from 14 residues. Germline CDR1 and CDR2: DFQATT and SNEGSKA (reference sequence). The junction had 8 bases not matched to a gene; V was cut back by 6 bases and J by 3 bases. CDR3 nucleotides: TGCAGTGCCCCCGGACAGGGAAAGACAGATACGCAGTATTTT. Translated: CSAPGQGKTDTQYF.

The chain has TRBV14 and TRBJ2-1; no firm D call. This CDR3 has 16 amino acids. Germline V gene data show CDR1 as SGHDN and CDR2 as FVKESK. The V gene lost 1 base and the J gene lost 7 bases, with 17 bases spanning the gap. CDR3 sequence (DNA): TGTGCCAGCAGCCAAGTCAGCAATCCTCATCGGAATGAGCAGTTCTTC. This codes for CASSQVSNPHRNEQFF.

The chain is built from TRBV20-1 and TRBJ2-1, with 10 bases aligning to TRBD2. Losses at the gene ends were 5 bases for V and 6 bases for J; bases not matched to a gene: 10. The CDR3 has 15 residues. Germline V gives CDR1 DFQATT, CDR2 SNEGSKA (reference sequence). Here the CDR3 reads CSARLSSGSLNEQFF. CDR3 DNA: TGCAGTGCTCGACTCTCTAGCGGGAGTCTCAATGAGCAGTTCTTC.

This clonotype was recorded many times. The chain carries TRBV7-8 and TRBJ1-2, with D perhaps TRBD1 (6 bases). Germline lookup yields CDR1 SGHVS and CDR2 FQNEAQ. The V end lost 5 bases, the J end lost 8 bases, and 18 bases lay between the germline ends. This CDR3 spans 14 amino acids. CDR3 coding DNA: TGTGCCAGCAGCCAAGTCGGGGGCGCAGAGGGCTACACCTTC. Its protein is CASSQVGGAEGYTF.

This clonotype was detected ten times or more. V gene TRBV12-3 or TRBV12-4 combines with J gene TRBJ1-1, with D possibly TRBD1 on 5 matching bases. This CDR3 region has 14 residues. Trimming took 7 bases from V and 1 from J, leaving 13 bases between them. The CDR3 coding sequence is TGTGCCAGCACTTACCTCAGGGCGAACACTGAAGCTTTCTTT. Its protein is CASTYLRANTEAFF.

Ten or more counts support this clonotype. The chain recombines TRBV4-1 with TRBJ2-1; D possibly corresponds to TRBD1 (6 bases). The CDR3 loop spans 16 amino acids. The germline CDR1 and CDR2 sequences are MGHRA and YSYEKL. V was clipped by 3 bases and J by 5 bases, with 17 bases between them. The CDR3 loop reads CASSHYTGFGDNEQFF. The CDR3 DNA reads as TGCGCCAGCAGCCATTATACAGGGTTTGGAGACAATGAGCAGTTCTTC.

Regarding this clonotype: As the CDR3 is not closed by the conserved phenylalanine or tryptophan, this likely results from a read error. It is unclear where the CDR3 begins or ends on the DNA, so no DNA is shown, and the CDR3 is as TCRdb lists it. V and J are TRBV3-1 and TRBJ2-1; the table calls TRBD2, which could not be checked here. The CDR3 has 13 amino acids, counting both end residues. CDR1 LGHDT and CDR2 YNNKEL come from the germline V gene (reference sequence). CDR3: CASSRLAGSEQLY.

There are many counts of this clonotype. The rearrangement links TRBV20-1 to TRBJ2-4, with TRBD2 as a possible D gene (5 bases). Germline CDR1 reads DFQATT; CDR2 reads SNEGSKA (reference sequence). V was trimmed by 3 bases and J by 0 bases, leaving 12 bases between them. This CDR3 spans 15 amino acids. The CDR3 sequence is CSASQRGLAKNIQYF. The CDR3 DNA follows: TGCAGTGCTAGTCAGCGCGGGCTAGCCAAAAACATTCAGTACTTC.

This clonotype was counted ten times or more. The V call is TRBV11-1, the J call TRBJ2-2; the D gene could be TRBD1 or TRBD2 (6 bases each). The V and J ends lost 5 bases and 5 bases respectively, with 15 bases between them. The CDR3 covers 15 residues. Germline V gives CDR1 SGHAT, CDR2 FQDESV (reference sequence). CDR3 sequence: CASSPLPGATGELFF. CDR3 nucleotide sequence: TGTGCCAGCAGCCCCCTCCCGGGGGCGACCGGGGAGCTGTTTTTT.

This clonotype has a count of ten or more. The rearrangement joins TRBV6-5 to TRBJ1-1; unclear D gene. The CDR3 runs to 14 residues. CDR1 MNHEY and CDR2 SVGAGI come from the germline V gene. V lost 4 bases, J lost 1 base, and 10 bases lay in between. CDR3 coding DNA: TGTGCCAGCAGTTGGACGGGAACGAACACTGAAGCTTTCTTT. It codes for CASSWTGTNTEAFF.

The rearrangement uses TRBV12-3 or TRBV12-4 and TRBJ2-7, with D perhaps matching TRBD1 or TRBD2 (5 bases each). The germline V and J ends were trimmed by 2 bases and 2 bases, with 10 bases remaining between them. The CDR3 contains 14 residues. The CDR3 is CASSLRDGPYEQYF. CDR3 nucleotides: TGTGCCAGCAGTTTAAGGGACGGACCCTACGAGCAGTACTTC.

This clonotype appeared many times. The chain joins TRBV20-1 to TRBJ2-5, with 8 bases that match TRBD2. V lost 7 bases and J lost 5; bases outside the gene matches: 12. This CDR3 has 14 amino acids. The V gene's germline CDR1 is DFQATT and CDR2 SNEGSKA (reference sequence). Here the CDR3 reads CSVFGGAFSETQYF. The CDR3 coding sequence is TGCAGTGTATTCGGGGGGGCTTTTTCGGAGACCCAGTACTTC.

Regarding this clonotype: Since a much larger clone is just one base distant, this may be a read error. The V call is TRBV2, the J call TRBJ2-2, with a possible D match to TRBD2 (6 bases). Between the trimmed V and J ends, which lost 6 bases and 3 bases, there was a span of 14 bases. The CDR3 is 15 amino acids. The germline V gene has CDR1 SNHLY and CDR2 FYNNEI. For the CDR3, the DNA is TGTGCCAGCAGGTCGGCATGGAGGGACACCGGGGAGCTGTTTTTT. It is translated as CASRSAWRDTGELFF.

This clonotype was observed many times. This clone may be a read error of a much larger clone one base away. The rearrangement uses TRBV19 and TRBJ1-5; possibly TRBD1 for D (6 bases). This CDR3 is 15 amino acids long. The germline V gene encodes CDR1 LNHDA and CDR2 SQIVND (reference sequence). The CDR3 protein is CARSKTGAVNQPQHF. The CDR3 DNA reads as TGTGCCAGAAGTAAGACAGGCGCTGTGAATCAGCCCCAGCATTTT.

In this sample, this clonotype turned up many times. CDR3 bases: TGCGCCAGCAGCTCACTCTCGACAGGGGAAAAACTGTTTTTT. Protein product: CASSSLSTGEKLFF. The V call is TRBV5-1, the J call TRBJ1-4, with 7 bases that match TRBD1. CDR3 length: 14 residues. J lost 8 bases, V lost 3 bases, and 7 bases had no gene match. Germline CDR1 SGHRS, CDR2 YFSETQ.

This clonotype was seen a handful of times. The gene calls are TRBV7-8 and TRBJ2-5, with a possible D match to TRBD2 (5 bases). CDR1 is SGHVS, CDR2 FQNEAQ, per germline. This CDR3 is built from 14 residues. The V gene lost 5 bases and the J gene lost 4 bases, with 14 bases spanning the gap. CDR3 region: CASSPRTAGETQYF. The CDR3 coding sequence is TGTGCCAGCAGCCCTCGGACGGCGGGAGAGACCCAGTACTTC.

This clonotype was recorded at least ten times. The rearrangement uses TRBV12-3 or TRBV12-4 and TRBJ2-3; D not certain. V was cut by 5 bases and J by 6 bases, with 6 bases left in between. The CDR3 loop spans 11 amino acids. The CDR3 loop reads CASSPRDTQYF. The CDR3 DNA follows: TGTGCCAGCAGTCCAAGGGATACGCAGTATTTT.

There are many counts of this clonotype. V usage is TRBV12-3 or TRBV12-4 and J usage is TRBJ2-2; 7 bases match TRBD1. V shed 3 bases and J 4 bases; nucleotides not matched to a gene: 8. This CDR3 has 16 amino acids. As DNA, the CDR3 is TGTGCCAGCAGTTTCTGGACAGGCCGCGGCACCGGGGAGCTGTTTTTT. Protein product: CASSFWTGRGTGELFF.

This clonotype was observed at least ten times. The gene calls are TRBV6-5 and TRBJ1-6; D is perhaps TRBD1 (6 bases). Germline CDR1 and CDR2: MNHEY and SVGAGI. The V end was cut by 8 bases, the J end by 1 base, with 21 bases between. This CDR3 has 18 residues. Written as DNA, the CDR3 is TGTGCCAGCTCGTGGGGGCGCGGAATTAGATCCTATAATTCACCCCTCCACTTT. The encoded protein is CASSWGRGIRSYNSPLHF.

A word on this clonotype: Sequence at one end of the junction differs from germline and may be a read error. The V and J genes are TRBV28 and TRBJ1-5; D is ambiguous. Germline CDR1 MDHEN, CDR2 SYDVKM. CDR3 length: 15 residues. The CDR3 spells CASSTRRQKNQPLHF. The CDR3 DNA is TGTGCCAGCAGCACAAGAAGGCAGAAAAATCAGCCCCTGCATTTT. Full variable domain (rest looked up from reference TRBV28 and TRBJ1-5): DVKVTQSSRYLVKRTGEKVFLECVQDMDHENMFWYRQDPGLGLRLIYFSYDVKMKEKGDIPEGYSVSREKKERFSLILESASTNQTSMYLCASSTRRQKNQPLHFGDGTRLSIL.

The table lists this clonotype with many counts. This chain joins TRBV3-1 and TRBJ1-1; the D is unclear. V shed 1 base and J shed 4 bases, with 1 base lying between them. Per germline, CDR1 LGHDT and CDR2 YNNKEL (reference sequence). The CDR3 is 11 residues long. CDR3 DNA: TGTGCCAGCAGCCAAGGCACTGAAGCTTTCTTT. It codes for CASSQGTEAFF. Based on the CDR3 plus reference TRBV3-1 and TRBJ1-1, the full variable domain is DTAVSQTPKYLVTQMGNDKSIKCEQNLGHDTMYWYKQDSKKFLKIMFSYNNKELIINETVPNRFSPKSPDKAHLNLHINSLELGDSAVYFCASSQGTEAFFGQGTRLTVV.

This clonotype occurred a few times. V gene TRBV20-1 combines with J gene TRBJ1-5; D not certain. Trimming removed 3 bases at V and 1 base at J, with 4 bases between. CDR3 length: 12 amino acids. The germline gives CDR1 DFQATT, CDR2 SNEGSKA (reference sequence). DNA for the CDR3: TGCAGTGCTAGGATAAGCAATCAGCCCCAGCATTTT. Residues: CSARISNQPQHF.

There are many counts of this clonotype. The V gene is TRBV28, the J gene TRBJ2-5; D may be TRBD1 or TRBD2 (5 bases each). V shed 2 bases and J shed 7 bases, with 17 bases lying between them. This CDR3 has 15 residues. Germline V gene data show CDR1 as MDHEN and CDR2 as SYDVKM. The CDR3 DNA sequence: TGTGCCAGCAGTTTACCTGGTACCGGGGCAGGGACCCAGTACTTC. Translating gives CASSLPGTGAGTQYF.

This clonotype was observed at least ten times. The chain recombines TRBV5-1 with TRBJ2-1, with D possibly TRBD2 on 5 matching bases. The germline gives CDR1 SGHRS, CDR2 YFSETQ. Between the trimmed V and J ends, which lost 4 bases and 5 bases, there was a span of 16 bases. The CDR3 length is 15 residues. CDR3 loop: CASSPEDGRNNEQFF. Written as DNA, the CDR3 is TGCGCCAGCAGCCCGGAGGACGGGCGGAACAATGAGCAGTTCTTC.

Remarks on this clonotype: A far larger clone is one nucleotide away, so this likely arose from a read error. V and J are TRBV18 and TRBJ1-6; no reliable D call. The J call is in doubt because the DNA end fits TRBJ1-1 better. The germline CDR1 and CDR2 sequences are KGHSH and LQKENI. The CDR3 is 12 residues long. This chain's CDR3 is CASSPPEQKAFF. The CDR3 DNA sequence: TGTGCCAGCTCACCACCGGAACAGAAAGCTTTCTTT.

The chain combines TRBV5-4 with TRBJ2-7, with D perhaps matching TRBD1 (6 bases). Looked up from germline, CDR1 is SGHNT and CDR2 is YYREEE (reference sequence). This CDR3 has 15 residues. V gave up 0 bases and J gave up 2 bases, with 12 bases separating them. The CDR3 nucleotides read TGTGCCAGCAGCTTGGGGCAGGGGCTTGCCTACGAGCAGTACTTC. Translating it yields CASSLGQGLAYEQYF.

Details on this clonotype: A read error is possible here, since a much larger clone lies one base away. V usage is TRBV20-1 and J usage is TRBJ1-5, with D uncertain. The V gene's germline CDR1 is DFQATT and CDR2 SNEGSKA (reference sequence). This CDR3 is 12 amino acids long. The V gene lost 0 bases and the J gene lost 7 bases, with 7 bases spanning the gap. The CDR3 DNA is TGCAGTGCTAGAGATCATACACAGCCCCAGCATTTT. It specifies CSARDHTQPQHF.

V and J are TRBV27 and TRBJ2-7, with 13 bases identical to TRBD2. With 4 bases clipped from V and 4 bases from J, the junction kept 10 bases outside the gene matches. The CDR3 covers 17 residues. Germline-derived CDR1 and CDR2 are MNHEY and SMNVEV (reference sequence). The CDR3 sequence: CASSSPGRGLAGYEQYF. CDR3 nucleotides: TGTGCCAGCAGTTCCCCGGGGCGGGGACTAGCGGGGTACGAGCAGTACTTC.

There are many counts of this clonotype. V usage is TRBV12-3 or TRBV12-4 and J usage is TRBJ2-5; 12 nucleotides agree with TRBD2. This CDR3 region has 15 residues. Unmatched junction bases numbered 7, after V lost 7 bases and J lost 4 bases. The CDR3 region is CASNTLAGGLETQYF. As DNA, the CDR3 is TGTGCCAGCAACACCCTAGCGGGGGGGCTAGAGACCCAGTACTTC.

This clonotype was seen a handful of times. V and J are TRBV12-3 or TRBV12-4 and TRBJ1-5; 8 positions agree with TRBD1. The CDR3 is 15 residues long. Trimming cost V 5 bases and J 3 bases; bases outside gene matches: 6. The CDR3 sequence: CASSLQGGPNQPQHF. CDR3 nucleotides: TGTGCCAGCAGTCTACAGGGGGGCCCCAATCAGCCCCAGCATTTT.